The sequence of this TCR beta chain was determined in a study of T cell responses to AZD1222 COVID-19 vaccine. Study summary: Pooling covered second doses at about 4 or about 12 weeks. Study findings and constraints: Spike-specific TCR breadth rose after two AZD1222 doses, and depth rose as well. Vaccine-associated CD4 TCRs spanned spike, dominant at 160-218 and 743-854. Reportedly, nearly half the spike-specific TCRs target unmutated variant regions.

Here immunoSEQ multiplex PCR was the method, and the copy in TCRdb shows in-frame clones only, minus some. There are 100,000 to 150,000 clones in the sample; 90% occur only once, and 6% to 7.5% lies in the top ten. In the case of this clone: Its matching antigen is unknown.

Germline CDR1 KGHSH, CDR2 LQKENI. The CDR3 is 14 amino acids. V gave up 0 bases and J gave up 4 bases, with 10 bases separating them. The origin of this receptor is an adult in good health. The chain links TRBV18 to TRBJ2-7, with unresolved D. The specimen comprised peripheral blood, sampled on day 0 of AZD1222 vaccination. DNA for the CDR3: TGTGCCAGCTCACCACCGGGAAGGAATTACGAGCAGTACTTC. Its translation is CASSPPGRNYEQYF. The whole variable domain, filled in from reference TRBV18 and TRBJ2-7, reads NAGVMQNPRHLVRRRGQEARLRCSPMKGHSHVYWYRQLPEEGLKFMVYLQKENIIDESGMPKERFSAEFPKEGPSILRIQQVVRGDSAAYFCASSPPGRNYEQYFGPGTRLTVT.